These 15 T cell receptor beta chains originate from one sample sequenced in a study of technical replicates of blood from a handful of donors. This table comes from immunoSEQ multiplex PCR, and its TCRdb copy is limited to in-frame clones, with some not included. The table lists more than 80,000 clones, approximately 96% of them singletons. Sequencing used T cells isolated from PBMCs. The source is a human donor in good health.

The chain is built from TRBV4-1 and TRBJ2-1; possibly TRBD1 for D (6 bases). This CDR3 is built from 15 residues. V lost 4 bases, J lost 3 bases, and 13 bases lay in between. Germline CDR1 reads MGHRA; CDR2 reads YSYEKL. Written as DNA, the CDR3 is TGCGCCAGCAGCCCAATCGAACAGGGCTACAATGAGCAGTTCTTC. Encoded protein: CASSPIEQGYNEQFF.

This chain uses TRBV27 with TRBJ2-7, with TRBD1 matching 9 bases. This CDR3 region has 14 residues. Trimming took 8 bases from V and 5 from J; bases not matched to a gene: 10. Germline V CDR1 and CDR2: MNHEY, SMNVEV (reference sequence). The CDR3 DNA reads TGTGCCAGCCAACAGGGGGCAGGGAGCGACGAGCAGTACTTC. Translated, it gives CASQQGAGSDEQYF.

This clone was seen just once. The chain recombines TRBV19 with TRBJ1-5; weak D call: TRBD1 (6 bases). Trimming took 5 bases from V and 7 from J, leaving 15 bases between them. The CDR3 runs 14 residues. The germline V gene encodes CDR1 LNHDA and CDR2 SQIVND (reference sequence). The CDR3 region is CASSAQGPGQPQHF. In DNA, the CDR3 is TGTGCCAGTAGTGCACAGGGACCCGGCCAGCCCCAGCATTTT.

This chain links TRBV4-2 with TRBJ2-5; TRBD1 might be the D (6 bases). The V end lost 3 bases, the J end lost 5 bases, and 19 bases lay between the germline ends. CDR3 size: 16 residues. Germline V gene lookup returns CDR1 LGHNA and CDR2 YNFKEQ. CDR3 in amino acids: CASSQDSTILGETQYF. For the CDR3, the DNA is TGTGCCAGCAGCCAGGACAGTACGATCCTGGGGGAGACCCAGTACTTC.

This sequence joins TRBV9 and TRBJ2-3; the match to TRBD2 covers 9 bases. Germline CDR1 SGDLS, CDR2 YYNGEE. Trimming cost V 0 bases and J 4 bases; bases outside gene matches: 6. This CDR3 comprises 16 residues. CDR3 DNA: TGTGCCAGCAGCGTAGAGGGACTAGCATTTTCAGATACGCAGTATTTT. It encodes CASSVEGLAFSDTQYF. The variable domain in full, completed from reference TRBV9 and TRBJ2-3, reads DSGVTQTPKHLITATGQRVTLRCSPRSGDLSVYWYQQSLDQGLQFLIQYYNGEERAKGNILERFSAQQFPDLHSELNLSSLELGDSALYFCASSVEGLAFSDTQYFGPGTRLTVL.

This chain connects TRBV5-1 to TRBJ2-1; 9 nucleotides line up with TRBD2. The CDR3 runs to 15 residues. Germline CDR1 is SGHRS and CDR2 is YFSETQ. J was trimmed by 5 bases and V by 0 bases; bases with no gene match: 3. CDR3 nucleotide sequence: TGCGCCAGCAGCTTGGGACTAGCGGAAGACAATGAGCAGTTCTTC. Its translation is CASSLGLAEDNEQFF.

The V call is TRBV7-8, the J call TRBJ2-2, with 7 bases matching TRBD1. This CDR3 contains 14 residues. V trimming: 4 bases; J trimming: 3 bases; junction bases outside the gene matches: 2. The V gene's germline CDR1 is SGHVS and CDR2 FQNEAQ. CDR3 in amino acids: CASSSTGDTGELFF. CDR3 coding DNA: TGTGCCAGCAGCTCCACAGGGGACACCGGGGAGCTGTTTTTT.

The J gene is TRBJ2-1, the V gene TRBV6-1; D may be TRBD2 (6 bases). Germline CDR1 and CDR2: MNHNS and SASEGT. V shed 3 bases and J shed 10 bases, with 16 bases lying between them. The CDR3 contains 14 residues. CDR3 loop: CASSDRVEGKEQFF. The CDR3 DNA reads TGTGCCAGCAGTGACAGGGTGGAGGGGAAGGAGCAGTTCTTC.

This clone appeared a single time. The chain employs TRBV7-2 and TRBJ1-5; no firm D call. The CDR3 is made up of 15 amino acids. V gave up 2 bases and J gave up 4 bases, with 12 bases separating them. CDR1 SGHTA and CDR2 FQGNSA come from the germline V gene. CDR3 amino acids: CASSLRRTTNQPQHF. DNA for the CDR3: TGTGCCAGCAGCTTAAGGCGGACTACGAATCAGCCCCAGCATTTT.

The chain combines TRBV7-9 with TRBJ2-7, with unresolved D. The V end was cut by 0 bases, the J end by 4 bases, with 4 bases between. Per the germline V gene, CDR1 is SEHNR and CDR2 is FQNEAQ (reference sequence). This CDR3 is built from 12 residues. CDR3: CASSLATYEQYF. The CDR3 DNA reads as TGTGCCAGCAGCTTAGCGACTTACGAGCAGTACTTC.

This chain uses TRBV5-1 with TRBJ1-2; D gene unclear. The germline gives CDR1 SGHRS, CDR2 YFSETQ. This CDR3 has 13 residues. V dropped 0 bases and J dropped 5 bases, with 8 bases sitting between them. The CDR3 DNA follows: TGCGCCAGCAGCTTGGGGGCAGAGTATGGCTACACCTTC. Translated, it gives CASSLGAEYGYTF.

The chain joins TRBV7-9 to TRBJ1-4; 7 nucleotides agree with TRBD1. The CDR3 sequence is 15 residues long. Germline V gene data show CDR1 as SEHNR and CDR2 as FQNEAQ (reference sequence). Trimming removed 4 bases from V and 8 bases from J; junction bases left unmatched: 10. Here the CDR3 reads CASSYGAGGLEKLFF. The CDR3 DNA is TGTGCCAGCAGCTACGGGGCAGGGGGGTTGGAAAAACTGTTTTTT.

In its sample, this clone was seen once. The chain recombines TRBV12-2 with TRBJ1-1; the table's D call TRBD1 went unverified against the DNA. TRBV12-2 is reported as a pseudogene. The CDR3 extends over 14 amino acids. The CDR3 DNA reads as TGTGCAAGTCGCTTAGACAGGTGGAACACTGAAGCTTTCTTT. Protein product: CASRLDRWNTEAFF.

This chain uses TRBV7-3 with TRBJ2-5; TRBD2 matches 10 bases. The germline V gene encodes CDR1 SGHTA and CDR2 FQGTGA. Losses at the gene ends were 5 bases for V and 4 bases for J; bases not matched to a gene: 10. The CDR3 has 16 residues. The CDR3 spells CASSRSGGAAGETQYF. The CDR3 DNA reads TGTGCCAGCAGCCGCAGCGGGGGGGCGGCTGGAGAGACCCAGTACTTC.

V usage is TRBV5-6 and J usage is TRBJ2-5; no firm D call. The CDR3 contains 13 residues. V was pared by 4 bases and J by 5 bases, with 12 bases between. The V gene's germline CDR1 is SGHDT and CDR2 YYEEEE. The CDR3 reads CASSPVTSETQYF. The CDR3 coding sequence is TGTGCCAGCAGCCCTGTAACAAGTGAGACCCAGTACTTC. Looking up the rest from reference TRBV5-6 and TRBJ2-5 gives the full variable domain: DAGVTQSPTHLIKTRGQQVTLRCSPKSGHDTVSWYQQALGQGPQFIFQYYEEEERQRGNFPDRFSGHQFPNYSSELNVNALLLGDSALYLCASSPVTSETQYFGPGTRLLVL.